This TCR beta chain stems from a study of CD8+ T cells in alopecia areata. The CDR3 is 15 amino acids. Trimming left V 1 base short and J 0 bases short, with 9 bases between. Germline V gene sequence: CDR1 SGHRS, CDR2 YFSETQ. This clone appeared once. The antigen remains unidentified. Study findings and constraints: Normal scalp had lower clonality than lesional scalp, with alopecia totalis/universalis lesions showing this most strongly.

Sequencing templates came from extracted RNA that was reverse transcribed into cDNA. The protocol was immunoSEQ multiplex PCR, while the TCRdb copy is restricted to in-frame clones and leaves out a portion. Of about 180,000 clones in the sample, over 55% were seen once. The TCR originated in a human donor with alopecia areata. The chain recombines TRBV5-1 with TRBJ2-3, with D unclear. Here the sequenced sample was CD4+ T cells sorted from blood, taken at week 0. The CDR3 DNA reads TGCGCCAGCAGCTTGAATTCTAGGAGCACAGATACGCAGTATTTT. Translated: CASSLNSRSTDTQYF. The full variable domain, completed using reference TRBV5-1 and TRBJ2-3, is KAGVTQTPRYLIKTRGQQVTLSCSPISGHRSVSWYQQTPGQGLQFLFEYFSETQRNKGNFPGRFSGRQFSNSRSEMNVSTLELGDSALYLCASSLNSRSTDTQYFGPGTRLTVL.